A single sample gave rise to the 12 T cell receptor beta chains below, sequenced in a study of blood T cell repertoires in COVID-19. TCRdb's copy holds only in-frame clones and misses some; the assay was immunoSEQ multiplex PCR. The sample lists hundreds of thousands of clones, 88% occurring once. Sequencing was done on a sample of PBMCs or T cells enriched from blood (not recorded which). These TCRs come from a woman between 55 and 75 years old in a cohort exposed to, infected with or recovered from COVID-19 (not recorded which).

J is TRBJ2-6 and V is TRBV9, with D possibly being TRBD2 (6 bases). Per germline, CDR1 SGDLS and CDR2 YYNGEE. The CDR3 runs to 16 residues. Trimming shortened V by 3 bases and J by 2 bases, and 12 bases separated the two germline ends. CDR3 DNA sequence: TGTGCCAGCAGCGGGACTACCGGACCTGGGGCCAACGTCCTGACTTTC. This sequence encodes CASSGTTGPGANVLTF.

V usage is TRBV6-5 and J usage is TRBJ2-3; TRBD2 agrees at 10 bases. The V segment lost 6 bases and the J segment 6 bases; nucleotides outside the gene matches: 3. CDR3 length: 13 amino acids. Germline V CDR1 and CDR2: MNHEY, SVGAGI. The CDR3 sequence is CASRGSGGDTQYF. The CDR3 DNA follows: TGTGCCAGCAGAGGTAGCGGGGGGGATACGCAGTATTTT.

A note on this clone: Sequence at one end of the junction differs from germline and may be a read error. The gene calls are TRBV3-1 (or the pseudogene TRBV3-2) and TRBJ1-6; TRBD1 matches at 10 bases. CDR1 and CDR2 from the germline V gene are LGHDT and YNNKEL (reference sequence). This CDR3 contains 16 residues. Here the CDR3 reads CASTQMGQGMGSPLHF. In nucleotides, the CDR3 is TGTGCCAGCACCCAAATGGGACAGGGGATGGGTTCACCCCTCCACTTT.

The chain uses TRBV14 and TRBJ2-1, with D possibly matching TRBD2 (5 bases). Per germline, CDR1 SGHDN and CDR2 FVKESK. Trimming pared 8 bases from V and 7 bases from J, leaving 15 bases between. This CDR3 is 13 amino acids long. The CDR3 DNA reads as TGTGCCAGCGGGGTAGCGATGTTAAATGAGCAGTTCTTC. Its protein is CASGVAMLNEQFF.

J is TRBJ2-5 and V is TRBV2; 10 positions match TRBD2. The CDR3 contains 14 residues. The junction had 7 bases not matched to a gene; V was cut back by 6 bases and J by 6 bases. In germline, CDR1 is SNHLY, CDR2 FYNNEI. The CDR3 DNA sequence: TGTGCCAGCAGAGGCACTAGCGGGATAAAGACCCAGTACTTC. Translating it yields CASRGTSGIKTQYF.

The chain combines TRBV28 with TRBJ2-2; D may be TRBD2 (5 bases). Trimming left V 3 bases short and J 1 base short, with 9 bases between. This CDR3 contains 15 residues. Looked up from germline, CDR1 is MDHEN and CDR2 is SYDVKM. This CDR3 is CASSFLRGNTGELFF. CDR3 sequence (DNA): TGTGCCAGCAGTTTTCTTCGGGGGAACACCGGGGAGCTGTTTTTT.

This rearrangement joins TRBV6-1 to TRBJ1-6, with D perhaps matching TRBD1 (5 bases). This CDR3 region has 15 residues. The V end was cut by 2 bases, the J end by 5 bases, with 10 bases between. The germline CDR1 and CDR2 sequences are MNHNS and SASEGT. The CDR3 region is CASSEFGGDNSPLHF. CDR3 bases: TGTGCCAGCAGTGAATTCGGGGGGGATAATTCACCCCTCCACTTT.

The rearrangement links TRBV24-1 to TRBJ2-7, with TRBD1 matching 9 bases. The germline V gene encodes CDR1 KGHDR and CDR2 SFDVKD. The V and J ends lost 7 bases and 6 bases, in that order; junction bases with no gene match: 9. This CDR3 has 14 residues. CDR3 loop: CATSSTGGRSEQYF. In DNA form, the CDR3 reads TGTGCCACCAGCTCTACAGGGGGCCGGAGCGAGCAGTACTTC.

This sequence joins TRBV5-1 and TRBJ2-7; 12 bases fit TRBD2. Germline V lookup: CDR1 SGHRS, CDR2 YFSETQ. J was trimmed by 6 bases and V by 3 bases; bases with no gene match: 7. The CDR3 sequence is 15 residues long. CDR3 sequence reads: CASSWAASGGAEQYF. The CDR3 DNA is TGCGCCAGCAGCTGGGCTGCTAGCGGGGGGGCCGAGCAGTACTTC.

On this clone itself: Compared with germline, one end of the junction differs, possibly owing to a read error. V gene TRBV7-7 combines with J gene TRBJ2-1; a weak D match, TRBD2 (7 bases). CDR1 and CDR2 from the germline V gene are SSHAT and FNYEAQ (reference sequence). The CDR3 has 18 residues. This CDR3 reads CASSSHRGRVSSYNEQFF. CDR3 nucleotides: TGTGCTAGCAGCTCCCATAGGGGGAGGGTCTCTTCTTACAATGAGCAGTTCTTC.

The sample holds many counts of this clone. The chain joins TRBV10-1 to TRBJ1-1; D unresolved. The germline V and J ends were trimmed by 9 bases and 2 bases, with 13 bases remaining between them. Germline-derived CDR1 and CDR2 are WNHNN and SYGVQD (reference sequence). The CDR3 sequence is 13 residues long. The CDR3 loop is CASALSVNTEAFF. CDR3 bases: TGCGCCAGTGCCCTTTCAGTAAACACTGAAGCTTTCTTT.

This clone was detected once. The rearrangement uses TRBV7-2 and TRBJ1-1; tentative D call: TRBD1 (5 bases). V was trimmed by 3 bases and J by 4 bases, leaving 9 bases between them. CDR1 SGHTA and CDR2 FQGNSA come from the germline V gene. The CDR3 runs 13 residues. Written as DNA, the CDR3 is TGTGCCAGCAGCTTGGTTGGGGCCACTGAAGCTTTCTTT. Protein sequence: CASSLVGATEAFF.